A selection of T cell receptor beta chains follows, all from one sample in a study of regulatory T cells in long-lasting Graves disease. TCRdb redid the calling of the multiplex PCR reads with MiXCR, one entry per CDR3 protein. The sample includes about 430,000 distinct CDR3 sequences, about 15% seen only once; the top ten take about 8%. These same data were also listed under a study on T cells in Graves' hyperthyroidism and ophthalmopathy.

The input for sequencing was peripheral blood mononuclear cells (PBMCs), taken at new diagnosis, from a patient treated with antithyroid drugs. The receptors derive from a woman aged 40 to 49 with Graves disease. The CDR3 runs from the conserved cysteine through the conserved F or W. A D gene is named only where the DNA matches it firmly. Size is omitted from some rows. Given values are once, few, many or a class for expanded clones.

j_call	v_call	clone_size	d_call	cdr3_length	cdr3_nt	cdr3_aa
TRBJ2-7	TRBV28	many	-	15	TGTGCCAGCAGTTTGGGAGGGGGTTTGGGAGGCGAGCAGTACTTC	CASSLGGGLGGEQYF
TRBJ1-5	TRBV12-3/TRBV12-4	many	-	14	TGTGCCAGCAGTGCTACAGGGTTATGGCAGCCCCAGCATTTT	CASSATGLWQPQHF
TRBJ2-7	TRBV19	-	TRBD1	14	TGTGCCAGTAATCCGGGACAGGGCGTTTACGAGCAGTACTTC	CASNPGQGVYEQYF
TRBJ2-1	TRBV20-1	-	-	14	TGCAGTGCTAGATCAAATAGAGCCAACAATGAGCAGTTCTTC	CSARSNRANNEQFF
TRBJ1-5	TRBV6-2/TRBV6-3	few	-	14	TGTGCCAGCAGTACAGGGTTTCTGGATCAGCCCCAGCATTTT	CASSTGFLDQPQHF
TRBJ2-7	TRBV20-1	-	TRBD1	13	TGCAGTGCTGACAGGGCAGGGTCCTACGAGCAGTACTTC	CSADRAGSYEQYF
TRBJ2-1	TRBV2	many	TRBD2	15	TGTGCCAGCAGGGGAGGGATACTAAGCGACAATGAGCAGTTCTTC	CASRGGILSDNEQFF
TRBJ2-1	TRBV28	once	TRBD2	18	TGTGCCAGCAATAGGGGACTAGCGGGAGCCGGCTCCTACAATGAGCAGTTCTTC	CASNRGLAGAGSYNEQFF
TRBJ1-4	TRBV6-5	few	-	14	TGTGCCAGCAGTTACGAGGGGAATCGGGAAAAACTGTTTTTT	CASSYEGNREKLFF
TRBJ2-1	TRBV10-3	many	-	12	TGTGCCATCAGTGACCAGTACAATGAGCAGTTCTTC	CAISDQYNEQFF
TRBJ2-2	TRBV11-3	many	TRBD2	17	TGTGCCACCCAGGACAGGGAGACTAGCGGGACGACCGGGGAGCTGTTTTTT	CATQDRETSGTTGELFF
TRBJ1-2	TRBV19	many	-	14	TGTGCCAGTAGTATAGACCCAAAAAGGTGGGGCTACACCTTC	CASSIDPKRWGYTF
TRBJ1-2	TRBV5-4	-	-	13	TGTGCCAGCAGCTTGGTCAACCGCTATGGCTACACCTTC	CASSLVNRYGYTF
TRBJ2-3	TRBV7-2	few	-	15	TGTGCCAGCAGCCCAGTCGGGACCTCCACAGATACGCAGTATTTT	CASSPVGTSTDTQYF
TRBJ1-5	TRBV20-1	many	-	14	TGCAGTGCTAGAGTTGCAGGGGAGGGTCAGCCCCAGCATTTT	CSARVAGEGQPQHF
TRBJ2-5	TRBV3-1	many	-	17	TGTGCCAGCAGCCAAGTACATTTCCGCGGGGCACAAGAGACCCAGTACTTC	CASSQVHFRGAQETQYF
TRBJ2-1	TRBV9	-	-	13	TGTGCCAGCAGCGGGTCCTACTACAATGAGCAGTTCTTC	CASSGSYYNEQFF
TRBJ2-5	TRBV6-5	many	TRBD2	17	TGTGCCAGCAGTTACTCAGAGCGGGAGTTCAACGTTCGAACCCAGTACTTC	CASSYSEREFNVRTQYF
TRBJ1-2	TRBV19	-	TRBD1	15	TGTGCCAGTAGTATGGGACAGGTCAACAACTATGGCTACACCTTC	CASSMGQVNNYGYTF
TRBJ2-7	TRBV12-3/TRBV12-4	-	-	14	TGTGCCAGCAGTTTCTCGGGGAGTGCCTACGAGCAGTACTTC	CASSFSGSAYEQYF
TRBJ2-2	TRBV6-1	many	TRBD1	15	TGTGCCAGCAGTGCGGACAGGGGGGGGACCGGGGAGCTGTTTTTT	CASSADRGGTGELFF
TRBJ2-1	TRBV20-1	many	TRBD2	15	TGCAGTGCTAGAGTCCCGGGACTAGCGGGAGGTGAGCAGTTCTTC	CSARVPGLAGGEQFF
TRBJ2-1	TRBV11-3	many	TRBD1	12	TGTGCCAGCAGGAGACAGGGAAATGAGCAGTTCTTC	CASRRQGNEQFF
TRBJ1-2	TRBV29-1	many	-	11	TGCAGCGGGGGTGCCCCGAAGAGCTACACCTTC	CSGGAPKSYTF
TRBJ2-5	TRBV5-1	many	TRBD1	16	TGCGCCAGCAGCCTCGACAGGGGATCGTACCAAGAGACCCAGTACTTC	CASSLDRGSYQETQYF
TRBJ1-1	TRBV28	many	-	14	TGTGCCAGCAGTTTGGAACAAGCGAACACTGAAGCTTTCTTT	CASSLEQANTEAFF
TRBJ1-1	TRBV5-1	few	TRBD1	14	TGCGCCAGCAGGCGCACAGGGGCGATCACTGAAGCTTTCTTT	CASRRTGAITEAFF
TRBJ2-2	TRBV3-1	-	-	16	TGTGCCAAAAGCAAAGCCGTGCTAGCCGCCACCGGGGAGCTGTTTTTT	CAKSKAVLAATGELFF
TRBJ1-4	TRBV28	many	-	12	TGTGCCACGGAGACAACTAATGAAAAACTGTTTTTT	CATETTNEKLFF
TRBJ2-1	TRBV11-1	many	TRBD2	15	TGTGCCAGCAGCTTAGATGGCGGGACTAGGAATGAGCAGTTCTTC	CASSLDGGTRNEQFF
TRBJ2-5	TRBV11-2	many	-	13	TGTGCCAGCAGCTTGGAGGGGCTGGTGACCCAGTACTTC	CASSLEGLVTQYF
TRBJ1-6	TRBV2	many	-	15	TGTGCCAGCACACAGACACTTGGAGGAGGTTCACCCCTCCACTTT	CASTQTLGGGSPLHF
TRBJ1-1	TRBV12-3/TRBV12-4	many	-	13	TGTGCCAGCAGCCCTGAGGGGAACACTGAAGCTTTCTTT	CASSPEGNTEAFF
TRBJ2-1	TRBV11-2	many	-	13	TGTGCCAGCAGCCCTACCTCTGAGCGGCCGCAGTTCTTC	CASSPTSERPQFF
TRBJ2-5	TRBV28	-	-	12	TGTGCCAGCAGCCGGGTGGGGGAGACCCAGTACTTC	CASSRVGETQYF
TRBJ2-1	TRBV9	many	TRBD2	16	TGTGCCAGCAGCGTAGCCGGGACTAGCGGCAACAATGAGCAGTTCTTC	CASSVAGTSGNNEQFF
TRBJ1-1	TRBV20-1	many	-	11	TGCAGTGCTGACTTGGGGACTGAAGCTTTCTTT	CSADLGTEAFF
TRBJ2-3	TRBV10-3	few	-	13	TGTGCCATCAACGGGGCAGGCACAGATACGCAGTATTTT	CAINGAGTDTQYF
TRBJ2-5	TRBV6-2/TRBV6-3	-	TRBD2	14	TGTGCCAGCAGGCCCCTAGCGGGCGGGGAGACCCAGTACTTC	CASRPLAGGETQYF
TRBJ1-4	TRBV18	few	TRBD1	13	TGTGCCAGCTCACTTGGACAGGATGAAAAACTGTTTTTT	CASSLGQDEKLFF
TRBJ1-4	TRBV5-1	many	TRBD1	14	TGCGCCAGCAGCTTGGGGACAGGGGGCCAAAAACTGTTTTTT	CASSLGTGGQKLFF
TRBJ1-6	TRBV11-2	many	TRBD1	14	TGTGCCAGCAGGAGGACAGGGGTGGATTCACCCCTCCACTTT	CASRRTGVDSPLHF
TRBJ2-2	TRBV27	few	TRBD2	18	TGTGCCAGCAGTTTATCTTGGCTAGCGGGAGGACGCGCCGGGGAGCTGCTTTTT	CASSLSWLAGGRAGELLF
TRBJ2-3	TRBV3-1	many	TRBD2	16	TGTGCCAGCAGCACGACTAGCGGGAGAACGGTAGATACGCAGTATTTT	CASSTTSGRTVDTQYF
TRBJ1-1	TRBV9	-	-	13	TGTGCCAGCAGCGTAGATAGTTCCACTGAAGCTTTCTTT	CASSVDSSTEAFF
TRBJ2-5	TRBV2	many	-	13	TGTGCCAGCGGGAGCGTGACCCAAGAGACCCAGTACTTC	CASGSVTQETQYF
TRBJ1-1	TRBV28	many	TRBD1	15	TGTGCCAGCAGTTTATCGCAGGGGGAGAACACTGAAGCTTTCTTT	CASSLSQGENTEAFF
TRBJ2-5	TRBV20-1	-	-	13	TGCAGTGCTGGAGTGGAAGAGCAAGAGACCCAGTACTTC	CSAGVEEQETQYF
TRBJ2-7	TRBV28	many	-	13	TGTGCCAGCAGGGGGACTTTGCCGTACGAGCAGTACTTC	CASRGTLPYEQYF
TRBJ2-2	TRBV5-5	few	-	16	TGTGCCAGCAGCTTGTGGCCCTCCGACAGCACCGGGGAGCTGTTTTTT	CASSLWPSDSTGELFF